This record concerns one TCR beta chain sequence. The antigen remains undetermined. The CDR3 covers 14 residues. Germline CDR1 reads MDHEN; CDR2 reads SYDVKM. J lost 3 bases, V lost 6 bases, and 6 bases had no gene match. CD8 cells classed as naive were CD45RO-negative and positively selected for CCR7, excluding terminally differentiated effector memory CD45RA+ cells. This record belongs to a study of shared clonotypes between healthy human individuals. Broader study findings: Estimated richness was generally greater in naive than memory subsets. A handful of donors shared roughly 5% of their naive CD4 clonotypes.

This table comes from immunoSEQ multiplex PCR, and its TCRdb copy is limited to in-frame clones, with some not included. The sample contains about 680,000 clones, just over 90% of which appear only once. Sequencing input: naive CD8+ T cells sorted from blood. The chain has TRBV28 and TRBJ2-7; TRBD2 agrees at 9 bases. The sequence derives from a man under 40 in good health. The CDR3 DNA is TGTGCCAGCAGCCACGGGACTAGCATCTACGAGCAGTACTTC. Translated: CASSHGTSIYEQYF.